Shown below are 27 T cell receptor beta chains from a single sample sequenced in a study of blood T cell repertoires in COVID-19. Generated by immunoSEQ multiplex PCR, the TCRdb table keeps only in-frame clones and is missing some. Seen here are about 250,000 clones, roughly nine tenths observed once, and the top ten hold less than 5%. Material: peripheral blood. The receptors were sampled from a woman between 40 and 55 years old who had recovered from COVID-19.

The chain is built from TRBV19 and TRBJ1-2; maybe TRBD1 (5 bases). Germline values: CDR1 LNHDA, CDR2 SQIVND (reference sequence). V gave up 5 bases and J gave up 10 bases, with 20 bases separating them. This CDR3 region has 14 residues. The CDR3 bases are TGTGCCAGTAGTCACCGGGGGAACAGAGTCGACTACACCTTC. Its protein is CASSHRGNRVDYTF.

Comments on this clone: Other DNA sequences from this sample encode an identical CDR3 as well. The rearrangement uses TRBV18 and TRBJ2-2; TRBD1 aligns across 8 bases. The trim removed 1 base at V and 1 base at J, leaving 2 bases unmatched. Germline values: CDR1 KGHSH, CDR2 LQKENI. The CDR3 extends over 16 amino acids. CDR3 in amino acids: CASSPQGQENTGELFF. In DNA, the CDR3 is TGTGCCAGCTCACCACAGGGACAGGAGAACACCGGGGAGCTGTTTTTT.

The rearrangement links TRBV9 to TRBJ2-3, with 10 bases identical to TRBD1. Germline-derived CDR1 and CDR2 are SGDLS and YYNGEE. There are 15 residues in the CDR3. J was trimmed by 7 bases and V by 4 bases; bases with no gene match: 9. For the CDR3, the DNA is TGTGCCAGCAGCACTTGGGACAGGGGTTGGAATACGCAGTATTTT. As protein: CASSTWDRGWNTQYF.

V usage is TRBV28 and J usage is TRBJ1-6; the match to TRBD1 covers 8 bases. CDR3 length: 15 residues. In germline, CDR1 is MDHEN, CDR2 SYDVKM. J gave up 5 bases and V 3 bases, and 3 bases lay outside the gene matches. The CDR3 sequence: CASSFSGGNNSPLHF. The CDR3 DNA reads as TGTGCCAGCAGTTTTTCAGGGGGCAATAATTCACCCCTCCACTTT.

The J gene is TRBJ2-7, the V gene TRBV19; a possible D gene is TRBD2 (5 bases). This CDR3 has 13 residues. V was shortened by 1 base and J by 6 bases, with 10 bases between the two germline ends. Germline CDR1 is LNHDA and CDR2 is SQIVND (reference sequence). CDR3 loop: CASSIGLFGEQYV. Here the CDR3 DNA reads TGTGCCAGTAGTATAGGACTATTCGGCGAGCAGTACGTC.

The V gene is TRBV12-5, the J gene TRBJ2-3; TRBD1 aligns across 8 bases. The CDR3 sequence is 15 residues long. Germline CDR1 is LGHNT and CDR2 is FRNRAP. V shed 5 bases, J shed 3 bases, and the junction held 7 bases outside the gene matches. CDR3 in DNA: TGTGCTAGTGGTACCGGACAGGGAGAGACAGATACGCAGTATTTT. As protein: CASGTGQGETDTQYF. The complete variable domain, with remaining parts taken from reference TRBV12-5 and TRBJ2-3, reads DARVTQTPRHKVTEMGQEVTMRCQPILGHNTVFWYRQTMMQGLELLAYFRNRAPLDDSGMPKDRFSAEMPDATLATLKIQPSEPRDSAVYFCASGTGQGETDTQYFGPGTRLTVL.

This clone was detected once. The chain couples TRBV19 to TRBJ2-1, with 10 bases identical to TRBD2. This CDR3 spans 16 amino acids. V was pared by 3 bases and J by 4 bases, with 6 bases of the junction left unmatched. Germline CDR1 and CDR2: LNHDA and SQIVND (reference sequence). The CDR3 DNA is TGTGCCAGTAGTATTGAGCGGGGGGGCTTGTACAATGAGCAGTTCTTC. Its translation: CASSIERGGLYNEQFF.

The chain employs TRBV2 and TRBJ1-1, with unresolved D. V shed 1 base and J shed 5 bases, with 5 bases lying between them. The CDR3 length is 12 residues. Germline assignment: CDR1 SNHLY and CDR2 FYNNEI. CDR3: CASSEDRTEAFF. The CDR3 DNA reads TGTGCCAGCAGTGAAGACAGAACTGAAGCTTTCTTT.

The genes are TRBV24-1 and TRBJ2-3; 7 bases line up with TRBD2. CDR1 and CDR2 from the germline V gene are KGHDR and SFDVKD. V shed 0 bases and J 5 bases; nucleotides not matched to a gene: 7. CDR3 length: 16 residues. CDR3 bases: TGTGCCACCAGTGATTTGAGCCTGGCGGGAGTAGATACGCAGTATTTT. Residues: CATSDLSLAGVDTQYF.

This chain joins TRBV28 and TRBJ1-2; 12 positions match TRBD1. The V gene's germline CDR1 is MDHEN and CDR2 SYDVKM. Trimming removed 7 bases from V and 3 bases from J; junction bases left unmatched: 18. This CDR3 region has 19 residues. Here the CDR3 DNA reads TGTGCCAGCACAAAGCGATGGGGGGACAGGGGGCGTCGCGACTATGGCTACACCTTC. Its protein is CASTKRWGDRGRRDYGYTF.

In its sample, this clone was seen a few times. The sample holds other DNA sequences that translate to the same CDR3. This chain uses TRBV30 with TRBJ2-7, with TRBD1 matching over 8 bases. Germline values: CDR1 GTSNPN, CDR2 SVGIG (reference sequence). The CDR3 is 12 amino acids. The trim removed 2 bases at V and 3 bases at J, leaving 0 bases unmatched. The CDR3 coding sequence is TGTGCCTGGAGTACAGGGGGCTACGAGCAGTACTTC. Encoded protein: CAWSTGGYEQYF.

A single count supports this clone. V gene TRBV18 combines with J gene TRBJ1-1; TRBD1 is a possible D gene (5 bases). The CDR3 loop spans 15 amino acids. V was shortened by 2 bases and J by 8 bases, with 18 bases between the two germline ends. The V gene's germline CDR1 is KGHSH and CDR2 LQKENI. CDR3: CASSPSRQLLTEAFF. As DNA, the CDR3 is TGTGCCAGCTCACCATCGAGACAGCTACTCACAGAAGCTTTCTTT.

The chain combines TRBV5-1 with TRBJ1-6, with D perhaps TRBD1 (6 bases). V lost 4 bases, J lost 3 bases, and 8 bases lay in between. The germline CDR1 and CDR2 sequences are SGHRS and YFSETQ. This CDR3 is 14 amino acids long. The CDR3 DNA reads as TGCGCCAGCAGCCAGGGGAACTATAATTCACCCCTCCACTTT. Its protein is CASSQGNYNSPLHF.

The gene calls are TRBV6-2 or TRBV6-3 and TRBJ2-3, with TRBD2 identical over 7 bases. V was pared by 6 bases and J by 2 bases, with 8 bases of the junction left unmatched. The germline CDR1 and CDR2 sequences are MNHEY and SVGEGT. The CDR3 runs 15 residues. The CDR3 DNA reads as TGTGCCAGCAGCAAGTCACTAGCGATCACAGATACGCAGTATTTT. It specifies CASSKSLAITDTQYF.

V usage is TRBV3-1 (or the pseudogene TRBV3-2) and J usage is TRBJ2-7, with a tentative D call TRBD1 (5 bases). This CDR3 has 10 amino acids. CDR1 and CDR2 (germline): LGHDT, YNNKEL (reference sequence). Here the CDR3 reads CASSQEVKGV. DNA for the CDR3: TGTGCCAGCAGCCAAGAGGTCAAGGGGGTC.

CDR3 bases: TGTGCCAGCAGTTTCTGGGCGGGGATCTCCTACGAGCAGTACTTC. Protein product: CASSFWAGISYEQYF. The gene calls are TRBV28 and TRBJ2-7; weak D call: TRBD2 (6 bases). The CDR3 totals 15 residues. The V end lost 3 bases, the J end lost 0 bases, and 12 bases lay between the germline ends. From germline, CDR1 is MDHEN and CDR2 SYDVKM.

V is TRBV5-1 and J is TRBJ2-5, with D uncertain. Germline V gene sequence: CDR1 SGHRS, CDR2 YFSETQ. The CDR3 has 11 amino acids. The V gene lost 7 bases and the J gene lost 1 base, with 5 bases spanning the gap. CDR3 in DNA: TGCGCCAGCGGCCCCCAAGAGACCCAGTACTTC. Translated: CASGPQETQYF.

The chain combines TRBV19 with TRBJ1-6; 7 bases line up with TRBD1. After removal of 4 bases from V and 10 bases from J, the junction contained 4 bases not matched to a gene. Germline CDR1 LNHDA, CDR2 SQIVND (reference sequence). The CDR3 sequence is 13 residues long. CDR3 sequence: CASSTGGESPLHF. The CDR3, as DNA: TGTGCCAGTAGTACAGGGGGTGAATCACCCCTCCACTTT.

The chain has TRBV6-5 and TRBJ1-2; D is undetermined. Trimming removed 0 bases from V and 3 bases from J, with 8 bases in between. CDR1 MNHEY and CDR2 SVGAGI come from the germline V gene. The CDR3 loop spans 14 amino acids. The DNA for the CDR3 is TGTGCCAGCAGTTACTCGACCGGGGACTATGGCTACACCTTC. This codes for CASSYSTGDYGYTF.

The V gene is TRBV2, the J gene TRBJ1-1; D is unclear. CDR3 length: 13 amino acids. V lost 1 base to trimming and J lost 7 bases, with 10 bases between them. Germline lookup yields CDR1 SNHLY and CDR2 FYNNEI. CDR3 DNA sequence: TGTGCCAGCAGTGAAGGCCACCCGGGTGAAGCTTTCTTT. Translating it yields CASSEGHPGEAFF.

With respect to this clone: The junction does not match germline at one end; this may be a read error. The chain carries TRBV11-2 and TRBJ2-5; 7 bases are a match to TRBD2. Germline V gives CDR1 SGHAT, CDR2 FQNNGV. The length of the CDR3 is 13 residues. CDR3 region: CASSLDKQTSPHF. For the CDR3, the DNA is TGTGCCAGCAGCTTAGATAAGCAGACTAGCCCTCACTTC.

This clone was counted many times. The V call is TRBV18, the J call TRBJ1-6; D uncertain. The germline V gene has CDR1 KGHSH and CDR2 LQKENI. The CDR3 runs 15 residues. Trimming took 6 bases from V and 8 from J, leaving 17 bases between them. The CDR3 here is CASSQSRVADSPLHF. CDR3 DNA sequence: TGTGCCAGCTCCCAAAGCCGGGTCGCGGATTCACCCCTCCACTTT.

CDR3 residues: CAWSFQSGGGKDTQYF. In nucleotides, the CDR3 is TGTGCCTGGAGCTTCCAATCCGGGGGGGGAAAAGATACGCAGTATTTT. The chain carries TRBV30 and TRBJ2-3, with 8 nucleotides matching TRBD2. CDR3 length equals 16 residues. The trim removed 3 bases at V and 5 bases at J, leaving 13 bases unmatched. CDR1 and CDR2 (germline): GTSNPN, SVGIG (reference sequence).

This clone was detected once. CDR3 in amino acids: CASSQERGVEQYF. Written as DNA, the CDR3 is TGTGCCAGCAGCCAAGAGCGGGGGGTTGAGCAGTACTTC. The chain links TRBV3-1 (or the pseudogene TRBV3-2) to TRBJ2-7; TRBD2 matches at 8 bases. V shed 0 bases and J 7 bases; nucleotides not matched to a gene: 2. This CDR3 spans 13 amino acids. CDR1 LGHDT and CDR2 YNNKEL come from the germline V gene (reference sequence).

The gene calls are TRBV9 and TRBJ1-2; D uncertain. The CDR3 covers 14 residues. Germline V gene sequence: CDR1 SGDLS, CDR2 YYNGEE. V was trimmed by 0 bases and J by 3 bases, leaving 9 bases between them. CDR3 DNA: TGTGCCAGCAGCGTAGCGGGGTACGACTATGGCTACACCTTC. Translating gives CASSVAGYDYGYTF.

The chain links TRBV9 to TRBJ1-2; a possible D gene is TRBD1 (6 bases). The V gene lost 0 bases and the J gene lost 4 bases, with 10 bases spanning the gap. The germline V gene encodes CDR1 SGDLS and CDR2 YYNGEE. This CDR3 spans 14 amino acids. CDR3 amino acids: CASSVDGTSYGYTF. Here the CDR3 DNA reads TGTGCCAGCAGCGTAGATGGGACAAGCTATGGCTACACCTTC.

Remarks on this clone: The same CDR3 can be traced to other DNA sequences in this sample. The V call is TRBV12-3 or TRBV12-4, the J call TRBJ1-5; TRBD1 might be the D (6 bases). This CDR3 is built from 13 residues. Trimming removed 7 bases at V and 7 bases at J, with 14 bases between. CDR3 protein: CASTYREGQPQHF. The DNA of the CDR3 is TGTGCCAGCACCTACAGGGAAGGACAGCCCCAGCATTTT.